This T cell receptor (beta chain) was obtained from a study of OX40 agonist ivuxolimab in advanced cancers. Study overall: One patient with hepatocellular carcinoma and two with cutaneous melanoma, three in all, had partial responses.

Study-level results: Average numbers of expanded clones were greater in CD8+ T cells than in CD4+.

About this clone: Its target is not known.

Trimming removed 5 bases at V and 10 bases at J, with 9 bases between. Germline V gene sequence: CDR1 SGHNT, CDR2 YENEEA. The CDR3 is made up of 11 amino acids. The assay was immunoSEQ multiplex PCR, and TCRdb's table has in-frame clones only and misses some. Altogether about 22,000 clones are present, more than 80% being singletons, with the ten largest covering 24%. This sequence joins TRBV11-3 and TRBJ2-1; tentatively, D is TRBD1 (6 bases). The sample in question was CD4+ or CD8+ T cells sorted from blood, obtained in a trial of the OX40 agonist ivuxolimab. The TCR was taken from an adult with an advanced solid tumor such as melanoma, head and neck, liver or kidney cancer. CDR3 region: CASSSTGEQFF. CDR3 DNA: TGTGCCAGCAGCAGTACAGGGGAGCAGTTCTTC.